The entry that follows covers one TCR beta chain sequence. Germline-derived CDR1 and CDR2 are MNHEY and SMNVEV (reference sequence). CDR3 size: 20 residues. Trimming removed 5 bases at V and 0 bases at J, with 23 bases between. The sample comes from a study of shared clonotypes between healthy human individuals. Libraries were prepared by immunoSEQ multiplex PCR; TCRdb keeps only in-frame clonotypes and omits some of them. The sample has 1.6 million or so clones, 96% seen once. This sequence joins TRBV27 and TRBJ2-6; possible D gene TRBD2, 6 bases. Material for sequencing was naive CD4+ T cells sorted from blood. The subset denotes: CD45RA+ positively selected. The clonotype originates from a man younger than 40 in good health. As DNA, the CDR3 is TGTGCCAGCAGTCCATACGCCCGGGACTTCCGACGCTCTGGGGCCAACGTCCTGACTTTC. Residues: CASSPYARDFRRSGANVLTF.